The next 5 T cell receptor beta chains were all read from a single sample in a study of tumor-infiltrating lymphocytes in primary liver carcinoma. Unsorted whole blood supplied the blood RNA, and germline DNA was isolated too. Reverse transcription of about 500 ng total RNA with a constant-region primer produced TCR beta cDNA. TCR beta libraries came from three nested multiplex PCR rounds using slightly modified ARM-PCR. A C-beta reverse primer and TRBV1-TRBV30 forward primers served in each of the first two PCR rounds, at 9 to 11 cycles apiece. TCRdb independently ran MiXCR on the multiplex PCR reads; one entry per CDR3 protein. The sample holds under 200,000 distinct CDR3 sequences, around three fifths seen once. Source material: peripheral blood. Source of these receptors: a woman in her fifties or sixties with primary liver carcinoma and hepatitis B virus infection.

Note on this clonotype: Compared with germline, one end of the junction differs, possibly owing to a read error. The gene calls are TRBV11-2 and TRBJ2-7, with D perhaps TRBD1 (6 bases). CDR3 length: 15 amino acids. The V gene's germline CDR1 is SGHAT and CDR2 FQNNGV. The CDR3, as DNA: TGTGCCAGCTGCACCACTGGGGGCTTGCCCTACGAGCATTACTTC. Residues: CASCTTGGLPYEHYF.

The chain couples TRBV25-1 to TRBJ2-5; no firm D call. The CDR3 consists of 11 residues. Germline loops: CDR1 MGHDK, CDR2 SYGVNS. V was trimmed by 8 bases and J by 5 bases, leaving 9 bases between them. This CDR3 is CASGRLETQYF. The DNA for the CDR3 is TGTGCCAGCGGCCGGTTGGAGACCCAGTACTTC. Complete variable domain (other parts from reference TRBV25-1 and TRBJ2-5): EADIYQTPRYLVIGTGKKITLECSQTMGHDKMYWYQQDPGMELHLIHYSYGVNSTEKGDLSSESTVSRIRTEHFPLTLESARPSHTSQYLCASGRLETQYFGPGTRLLVL.

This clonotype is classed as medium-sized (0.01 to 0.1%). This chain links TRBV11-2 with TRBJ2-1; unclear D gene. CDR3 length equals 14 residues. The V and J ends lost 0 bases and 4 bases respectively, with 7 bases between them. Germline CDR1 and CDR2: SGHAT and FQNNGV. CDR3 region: CASSLEGFYNEQFF. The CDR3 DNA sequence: TGTGCCAGCAGCTTAGAAGGGTTTTACAATGAGCAGTTCTTC.

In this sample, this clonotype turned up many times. In DNA, the CDR3 is TGTGCCAGCAGCCAAGATCCAAGCGGGATATCGAACACCGGGGAGCTGTTTTTT. Translation gives CASSQDPSGISNTGELFF. The chain is built from TRBV4-2 and TRBJ2-2; TRBD2 aligns across 7 bases. Germline V lookup: CDR1 LGHNA, CDR2 YNFKEQ. This CDR3 has 18 residues. Trimming took 0 bases from V and 0 from J; bases not matched to a gene: 7.

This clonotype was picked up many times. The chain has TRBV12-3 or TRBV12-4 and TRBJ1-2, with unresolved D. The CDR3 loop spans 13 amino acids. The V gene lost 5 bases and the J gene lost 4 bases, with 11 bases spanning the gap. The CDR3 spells CASSPGSFYGYTF. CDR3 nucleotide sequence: TGTGCCAGCAGTCCGGGATCCTTCTATGGCTACACCTTC.